The clone carrying this TCR beta chain appeared many times. The antigen remains unidentified. As for time point: patch test 2, 6 weeks after DPC sensitization. Treatment defined: therapeutic diphenylcyclopropenone sensitization with weekly scalp DPC. The template was total RNA from unfractionated whole blood. V shed 5 bases and J 5 bases; nucleotides not matched to a gene: 9. The CDR3 is 16 residues long. Unique molecular identifiers were linked by the library to individual cDNA molecules. In TCRdb, the RACE reads were re-called with MiXCR into one record per CDR3 protein. The sample holds roughly 120,000 distinct CDR3 sequences; roughly a tenth are singletons and the top ten take approximately 3%. The data were taken from a study of human T cells and chemical hapten exposure. General observations from the study: Significantly more large CDR3 similarity clusters arose among expanded TCRs than among controls.

This specimen consisted of whole blood, obtained in connection with sensitization to the hapten diphenylcyclopropenone (DPC). The chain couples TRBV12-3 or TRBV12-4 to TRBJ2-4, with 10 bases identical to TRBD2. This sequence originates from a woman between 40 and 55 years old with alopecia areata. Some clones in this sample may be carry-over from other donors' samples. CDR3 coding DNA: TGTGCCAGCAGTCCCCTAAGCGGGGGGGCTCAAAACATTCAGTACTTC. Amino acids: CASSPLSGGAQNIQYF.